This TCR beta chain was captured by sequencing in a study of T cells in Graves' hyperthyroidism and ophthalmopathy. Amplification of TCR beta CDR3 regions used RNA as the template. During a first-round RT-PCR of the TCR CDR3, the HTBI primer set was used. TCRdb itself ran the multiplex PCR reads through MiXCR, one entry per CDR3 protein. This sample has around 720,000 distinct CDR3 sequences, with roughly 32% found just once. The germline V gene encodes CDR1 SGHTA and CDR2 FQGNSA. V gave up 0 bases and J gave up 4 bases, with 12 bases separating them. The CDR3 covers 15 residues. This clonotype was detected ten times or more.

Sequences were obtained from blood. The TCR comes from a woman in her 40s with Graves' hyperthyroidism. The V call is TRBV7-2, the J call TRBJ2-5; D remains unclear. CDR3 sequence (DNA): TGTGCCAGCAGCTTAGCGCCACCGCGTCCAGAGACCCAGTACTTC. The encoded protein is CASSLAPPRPETQYF.